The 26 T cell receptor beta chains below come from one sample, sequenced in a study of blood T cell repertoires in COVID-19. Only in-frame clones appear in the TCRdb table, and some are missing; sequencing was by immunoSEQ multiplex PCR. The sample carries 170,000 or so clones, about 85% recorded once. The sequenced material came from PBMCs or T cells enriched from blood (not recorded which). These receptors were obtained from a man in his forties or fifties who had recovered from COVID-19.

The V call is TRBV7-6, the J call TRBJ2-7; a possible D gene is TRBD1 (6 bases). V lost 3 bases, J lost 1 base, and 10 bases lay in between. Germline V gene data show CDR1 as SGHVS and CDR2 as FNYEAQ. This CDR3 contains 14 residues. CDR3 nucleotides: TGTGCCAGCAGCTTGACAGGTAATTCCTACGAGCAGTACTTC. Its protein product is CASSLTGNSYEQYF.

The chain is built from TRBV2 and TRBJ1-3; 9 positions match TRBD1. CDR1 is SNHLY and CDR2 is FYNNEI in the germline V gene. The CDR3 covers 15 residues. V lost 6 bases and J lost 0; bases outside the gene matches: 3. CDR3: CASRMTGGSGNTIYF. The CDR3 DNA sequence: TGTGCCAGCAGGATGACAGGGGGCTCTGGAAACACCATATATTTT.

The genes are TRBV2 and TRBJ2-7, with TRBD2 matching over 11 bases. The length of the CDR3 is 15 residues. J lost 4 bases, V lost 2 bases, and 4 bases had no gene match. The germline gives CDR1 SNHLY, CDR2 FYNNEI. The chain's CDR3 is CASSERTSGSYEQYF. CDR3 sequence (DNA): TGTGCCAGCAGTGAAAGGACTAGCGGGTCATACGAGCAGTACTTC.

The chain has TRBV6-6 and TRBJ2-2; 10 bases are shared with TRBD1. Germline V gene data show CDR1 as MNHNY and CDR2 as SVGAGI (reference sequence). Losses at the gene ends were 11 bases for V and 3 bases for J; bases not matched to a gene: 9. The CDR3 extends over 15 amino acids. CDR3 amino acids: CAASPDRGYTGELFF. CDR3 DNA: TGTGCCGCCTCCCCGGACAGGGGGTACACCGGGGAGCTGTTTTTT.

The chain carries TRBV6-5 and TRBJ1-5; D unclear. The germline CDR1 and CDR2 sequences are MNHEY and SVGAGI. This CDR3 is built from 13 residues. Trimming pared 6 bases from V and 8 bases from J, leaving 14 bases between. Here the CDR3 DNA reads TGTGCCAGCAGCAACAGTTTCGGGGAGCCCCAGCATTTT. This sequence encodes CASSNSFGEPQHF.

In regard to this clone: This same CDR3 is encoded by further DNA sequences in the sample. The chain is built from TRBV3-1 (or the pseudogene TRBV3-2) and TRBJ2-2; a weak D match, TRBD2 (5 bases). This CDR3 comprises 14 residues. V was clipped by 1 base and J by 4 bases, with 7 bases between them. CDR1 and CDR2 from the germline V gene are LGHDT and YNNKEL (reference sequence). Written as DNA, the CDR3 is TGTGCCAGCAGCCAAGCCGGGGTCACCGGGGAGCTGTTTTTT. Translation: CASSQAGVTGELFF.

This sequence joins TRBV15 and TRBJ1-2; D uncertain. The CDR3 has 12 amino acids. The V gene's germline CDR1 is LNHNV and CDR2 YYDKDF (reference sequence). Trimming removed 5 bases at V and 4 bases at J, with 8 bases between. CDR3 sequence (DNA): TGTGCCACCAGCGAGGGTAGCTATGGCTACACCTTC. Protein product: CATSEGSYGYTF.

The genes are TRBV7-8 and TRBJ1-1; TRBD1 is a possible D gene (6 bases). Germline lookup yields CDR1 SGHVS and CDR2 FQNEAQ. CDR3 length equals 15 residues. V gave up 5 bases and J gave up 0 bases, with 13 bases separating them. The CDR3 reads CASSRGGRMNTEAFF. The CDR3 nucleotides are TGTGCCAGCAGCCGGGGGGGCCGGATGAACACTGAAGCTTTCTTT.

CDR3 protein: CAISVSGGEQPQHF. DNA for the CDR3: TGTGCCATCAGTGTGAGCGGGGGGGAACAGCCCCAGCATTTT. V is TRBV10-3 and J is TRBJ1-5; TRBD1 is a possible D gene (5 bases). V lost 4 bases and J 7 bases, leaving 14 bases between the germline ends. In germline, CDR1 is ENHRY, CDR2 SYGVKD. This CDR3 contains 14 residues.

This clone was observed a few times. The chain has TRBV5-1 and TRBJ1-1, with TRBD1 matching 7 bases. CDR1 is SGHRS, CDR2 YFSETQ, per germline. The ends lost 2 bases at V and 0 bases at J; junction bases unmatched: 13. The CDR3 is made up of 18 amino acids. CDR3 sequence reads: CASSLASGQARMNTEAFF. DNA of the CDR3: TGCGCCAGCAGCTTAGCCTCCGGACAGGCTCGCATGAACACTGAAGCTTTCTTT.

CDR3 residues: CASSSDRVGEQYF. In DNA form, the CDR3 reads TGTGCCAGTAGCTCGGACAGGGTGGGCGAGCAGTACTTC. The rearrangement links TRBV19 to TRBJ2-7; 8 positions match TRBD1. V lost 6 bases, J lost 6 bases, and 7 bases stayed unmatched. The length of the CDR3 is 13 residues. The germline V gene encodes CDR1 LNHDA and CDR2 SQIVND (reference sequence). Looking up the rest from reference TRBV19 and TRBJ2-7 gives the full variable domain: DGGITQSPKYLFRKEGQNVTLSCEQNLNHDAMYWYRQDPGQGLRLIYYSQIVNDFQKGDIAEGYSVSREKKESFPLTVTSAQKNPTAFYLCASSSDRVGEQYFGPGTRLTVT.

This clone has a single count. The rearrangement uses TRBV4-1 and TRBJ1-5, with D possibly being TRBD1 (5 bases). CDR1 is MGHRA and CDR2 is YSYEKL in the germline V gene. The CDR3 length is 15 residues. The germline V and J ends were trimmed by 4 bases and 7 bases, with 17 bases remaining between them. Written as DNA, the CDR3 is TGCGCCAGCAGCCTAAATTTCGGGGCGGGGCAGCCCCAGCATTTT. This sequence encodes CASSLNFGAGQPQHF.

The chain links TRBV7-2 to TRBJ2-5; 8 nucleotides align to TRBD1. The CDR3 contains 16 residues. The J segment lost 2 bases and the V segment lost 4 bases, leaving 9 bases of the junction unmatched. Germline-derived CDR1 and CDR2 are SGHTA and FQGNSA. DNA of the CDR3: TGTGCCAGCAGCTCCGGGACAGGAGGGGGTCAAGAGACCCAGTACTTC. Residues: CASSSGTGGGQETQYF.

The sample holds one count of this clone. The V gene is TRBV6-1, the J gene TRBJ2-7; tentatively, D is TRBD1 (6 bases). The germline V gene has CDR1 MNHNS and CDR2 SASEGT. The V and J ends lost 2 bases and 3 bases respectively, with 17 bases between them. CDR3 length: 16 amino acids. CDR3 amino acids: CASSEFITGIGYEQYF. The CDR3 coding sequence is TGTGCCAGCAGTGAATTTATAACAGGGATCGGCTACGAGCAGTACTTC.

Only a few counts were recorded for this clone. CDR3 residues: CASSFSVRGYTF. CDR3 bases: TGTGCCAGCAGTTTTTCCGTGCGGGGCTACACCTTC. The rearrangement joins TRBV28 to TRBJ1-2; no clear D. Germline V CDR1 and CDR2: MDHEN, SYDVKM. This CDR3 has 12 amino acids. V gave up 3 bases and J gave up 8 bases, with 10 bases separating them.

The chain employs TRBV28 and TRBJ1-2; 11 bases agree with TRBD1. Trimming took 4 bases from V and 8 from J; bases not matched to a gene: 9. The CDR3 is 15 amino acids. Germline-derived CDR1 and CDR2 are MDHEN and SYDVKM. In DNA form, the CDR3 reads TGTGCCAGCAGTTCCCGGGACAGGGGGGCATGGGGCTACACCTTC. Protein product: CASSSRDRGAWGYTF.

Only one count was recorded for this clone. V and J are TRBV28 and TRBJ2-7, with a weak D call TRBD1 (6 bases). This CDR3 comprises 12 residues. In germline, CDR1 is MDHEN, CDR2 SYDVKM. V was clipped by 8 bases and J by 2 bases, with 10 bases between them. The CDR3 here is CASWDTAYEQYF. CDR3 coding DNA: TGTGCCAGCTGGGACACTGCCTACGAGCAGTACTTC.

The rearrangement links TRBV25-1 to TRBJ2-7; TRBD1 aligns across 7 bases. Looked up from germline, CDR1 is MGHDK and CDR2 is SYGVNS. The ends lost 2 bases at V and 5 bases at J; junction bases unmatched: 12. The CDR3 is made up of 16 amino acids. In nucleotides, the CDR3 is TGTGCCAGCAGTGAACCGAAGGACAGGTCCGTGGACGAGCAGTACTTC. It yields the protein CASSEPKDRSVDEQYF.

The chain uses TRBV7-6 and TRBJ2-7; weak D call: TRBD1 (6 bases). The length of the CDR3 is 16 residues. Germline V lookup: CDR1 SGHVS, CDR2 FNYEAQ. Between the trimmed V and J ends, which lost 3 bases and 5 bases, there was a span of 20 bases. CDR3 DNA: TGTGCCAGCAGCTTGGAAATGGCAGGGGCTGTCCACGAGCAGTACTTC. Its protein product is CASSLEMAGAVHEQYF. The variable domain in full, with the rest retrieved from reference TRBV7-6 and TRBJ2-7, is GAGVSQSPRYKVTKRGQDVALRCDPISGHVSLYWYRQALGQGPEFLTYFNYEAQQDKSGLPNDRFSAERPEGSISTLTIQRTEQRDSAMYRCASSLEMAGAVHEQYFGPGTRLTVT.

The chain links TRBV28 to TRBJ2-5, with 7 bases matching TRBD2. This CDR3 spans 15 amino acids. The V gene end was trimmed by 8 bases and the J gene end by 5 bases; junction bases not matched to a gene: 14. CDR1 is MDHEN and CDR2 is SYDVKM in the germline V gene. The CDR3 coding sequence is TGTGCCAGCCGCCCCTGGGGGGGAGGGCGGGAGACCCAGTACTTC. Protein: CASRPWGGGRETQYF.

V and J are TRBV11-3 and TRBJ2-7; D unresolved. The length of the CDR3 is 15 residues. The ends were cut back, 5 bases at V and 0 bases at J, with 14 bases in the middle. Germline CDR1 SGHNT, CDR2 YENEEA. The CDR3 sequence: CASSPRTDSSYEQYF. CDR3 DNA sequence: TGTGCCAGCAGCCCAAGAACAGATAGCTCCTACGAGCAGTACTTC.

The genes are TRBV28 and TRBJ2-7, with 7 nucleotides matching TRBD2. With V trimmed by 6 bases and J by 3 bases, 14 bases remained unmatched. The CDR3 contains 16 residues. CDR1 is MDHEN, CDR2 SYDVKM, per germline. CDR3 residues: CASSPLPGSGFYEQYF. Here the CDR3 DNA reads TGTGCCAGCAGCCCCCTGCCAGGTAGCGGGTTCTACGAGCAGTACTTC. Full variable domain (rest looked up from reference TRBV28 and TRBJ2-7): DVKVTQSSRYLVKRTGEKVFLECVQDMDHENMFWYRQDPGLGLRLIYFSYDVKMKEKGDIPEGYSVSREKKERFSLILESASTNQTSMYLCASSPLPGSGFYEQYFGPGTRLTVT.

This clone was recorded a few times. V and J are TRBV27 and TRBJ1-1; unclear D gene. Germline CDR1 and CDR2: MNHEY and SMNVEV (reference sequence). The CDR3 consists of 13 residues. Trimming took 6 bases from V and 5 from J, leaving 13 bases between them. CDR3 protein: CASSSIAGTEAFF. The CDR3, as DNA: TGTGCCAGCAGCTCTATCGCGGGTACTGAAGCTTTCTTT.

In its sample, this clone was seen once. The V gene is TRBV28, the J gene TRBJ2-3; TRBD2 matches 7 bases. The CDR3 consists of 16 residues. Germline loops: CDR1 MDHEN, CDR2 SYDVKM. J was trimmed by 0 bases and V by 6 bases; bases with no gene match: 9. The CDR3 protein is CASRAGGVDSTDTQYF. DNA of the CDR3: TGTGCCAGCAGAGCTGGGGGGGTTGACAGCACAGATACGCAGTATTTT.

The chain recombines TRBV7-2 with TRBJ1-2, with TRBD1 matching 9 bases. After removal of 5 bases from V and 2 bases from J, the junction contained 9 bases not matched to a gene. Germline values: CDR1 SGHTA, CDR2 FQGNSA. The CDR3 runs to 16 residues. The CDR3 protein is CASSPTGTGINYGYTF. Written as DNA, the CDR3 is TGTGCCAGCAGCCCCACCGGGACAGGGATAAACTATGGCTACACCTTC.

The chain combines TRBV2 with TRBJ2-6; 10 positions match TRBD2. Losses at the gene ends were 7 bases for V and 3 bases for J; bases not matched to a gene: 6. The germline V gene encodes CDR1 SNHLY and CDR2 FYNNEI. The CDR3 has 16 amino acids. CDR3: CASTLAGEDGANVLTF. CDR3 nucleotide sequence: TGTGCCAGCACCCTAGCGGGAGAGGATGGGGCCAACGTCCTGACTTTC.